These T cell receptor beta chains were read from a single sample in a study of blood T cells in healthy people across ages. TCRdb re-derived calls from the 5' RACE reads in MiXCR, one entry per CDR3 protein. The repertoire holds hundreds of thousands of distinct CDR3 sequences, roughly 25% seen once, with more than 7.5% in the top ten. These sequences were also reported in another study, on T cells of mothers and their children.

What was sequenced was blood. The receptor source for this set is a boy aged 10-17 years in good health. Both conserved end residues are part of each CDR3. The D gene is left open where the match is weak. Rows may omit the clone size; those that give it use once, few, many or a size class.

>16|TRBJ2-6|few|-|TRBV6-2/TRBV6-3
CASSYTPRTGANVLTF
TGTGCCAGCAGTTACACCCCCAGAACTGGGGCCAACGTCCTGACTTTC
>11|TRBJ1-4|once|-|TRBV29-1
CSGGTERGLFF
TGCAGCGGTGGGACGGAGAGAGGACTGTTTTTT
>13|TRBJ2-5|many|-|TRBV7-9
CASSLGPQVTQYF
TGTGCCAGCAGCTTAGGCCCGCAGGTGACCCAGTACTTC
>14|TRBJ2-4|-|-|TRBV10-3
CAISGATAKNIQYF
TGTGCCATCTCCGGGGCCACAGCCAAAAACATTCAGTACTTC
>18|TRBJ2-1|few|TRBD2|TRBV4-3
CASSQDGIAGGPHNEQFF
TGCGCCAGCAGCCAAGACGGAATCGCGGGGGGGCCCCACAATGAGCAGTTCTTC
>14|TRBJ2-3|-|-|TRBV29-1
CSVDGLTSTDTQYF
TGCAGCGTTGATGGTCTAACTAGCACAGATACGCAGTATTTT
>16|TRBJ2-1|-|TRBD2|TRBV12-3/TRBV12-4
CASSPGGLAGYNEQFF
TGTGCCAGCAGTCCGGGAGGACTAGCGGGTTACAATGAGCAGTTCTTC
>14|TRBJ2-7|-|TRBD2|TRBV5-1
CASSLEGLAGEQYF
TGCGCCAGCAGCTTGGAGGGACTAGCGGGCGAGCAGTACTTC
>14|TRBJ2-1|few|TRBD1|TRBV20-1
CSAAPETGIYEQFF
TGCAGTGCTGCCCCTGAGACAGGGATCTATGAGCAGTTCTTC
>14|TRBJ2-6|-|-|TRBV28
CASSPNSGANVLTF
TGTGCCAGCAGTCCAAACTCTGGGGCCAACGTCCTGACTTTC
>18|TRBJ2-1|-|-|TRBV1
CTSSQAVPTPSSYNEQFF
TGCACCAGCAGCCAAGCAGTTCCTACTCCTTCCTCCTACAATGAGCAGTTCTTC
>13|TRBJ2-7|few|-|TRBV7-3
CASSLSGSGEQYF
TGTGCCAGCAGTTTATCGGGGTCAGGGGAGCAGTACTTC
>12|TRBJ2-4|-|-|TRBV20-1
CSARDKGYIQYF
TGCAGTGCTAGAGACAAAGGCTACATTCAGTACTTC
>15|TRBJ1-5|-|TRBD1|TRBV10-1
CASINLDRAHQPQHF
TGCGCCAGCATCAACCTCGACAGGGCCCATCAGCCCCAGCATTTT
>20|TRBJ2-6|few|-|TRBV5-8
CASSLVLWARGDSGANVLTF
TGTGCCAGCAGCTTGGTCCTTTGGGCCAGGGGGGACTCTGGGGCCAACGTCCTGACTTTC
>16|TRBJ2-4|-|-|TRBV5-6
CASSFVAEVAKNIQYF
TGTGCCAGCAGCTTTGTGGCGGAGGTAGCCAAAAACATTCAGTACTTC
>14|TRBJ2-2|-|TRBD2|TRBV2
CAGGLADLTGELFF
TGTGCCGGGGGACTAGCGGACCTCACCGGGGAGCTGTTTTTT
>14|TRBJ1-5|few|TRBD1|TRBV12-3/TRBV12-4
CASSFTGAGQPQHF
TGTGCCAGCAGTTTTACAGGGGCCGGTCAGCCCCAGCATTTT
>14|TRBJ2-5|-|-|TRBV2
CASSESEGRETQYF
TGTGCCAGCAGTGAGAGTGAGGGGAGGGAGACCCAGTACTTC
>14|TRBJ1-2|-|TRBD1|TRBV7-2
CASSVDRESYGYTF
TGTGCCAGCAGCGTGGACAGGGAATCCTATGGCTACACCTTC
>15|TRBJ1-1|few|-|TRBV11-2
CASSTPNATNTEAFF
TGTGCCAGCAGCACCCCGAACGCCACGAACACTGAAGCTTTCTTT
>15|TRBJ2-1|-|TRBD1|TRBV4-1
CASSQVRTGINEQFF
TGCGCCAGCAGCCAAGTTAGGACAGGGATAAATGAGCAGTTCTTC
>17|TRBJ1-4|once|-|TRBV2
CASSDSSHRTVSEKLFF
TGTGCCAGCAGTGACAGCAGTCATCGGACAGTTAGTGAAAAACTGTTTTTT
>15|TRBJ2-5|-|-|TRBV27
CASSLRGKDRETQYF
TGTGCCAGCAGTTTACGAGGGAAAGACAGGGAGACCCAGTACTTC
>13|TRBJ2-7|few|-|TRBV27
CASSLRSGWEQYF
TGTGCCAGCAGTTTGAGGTCGGGTTGGGAGCAGTACTTC
>16|TRBJ2-2|-|TRBD2|TRBV4-3
CASSLSGGLSAGELFF
TGCGCCAGCAGCCTTAGCGGGGGACTTTCCGCCGGGGAGCTGTTTTTT
>19|TRBJ2-7|-|TRBD2|TRBV20-1
CSAREEDWTSGRGNYEQYF
TGCAGTGCTAGAGAAGAGGATTGGACTAGCGGGAGGGGAAACTACGAGCAGTACTTC
>11|TRBJ2-5|few|-|TRBV11-2
CASTPKETQYF
TGTGCCAGCACCCCCAAAGAGACCCAGTACTTC